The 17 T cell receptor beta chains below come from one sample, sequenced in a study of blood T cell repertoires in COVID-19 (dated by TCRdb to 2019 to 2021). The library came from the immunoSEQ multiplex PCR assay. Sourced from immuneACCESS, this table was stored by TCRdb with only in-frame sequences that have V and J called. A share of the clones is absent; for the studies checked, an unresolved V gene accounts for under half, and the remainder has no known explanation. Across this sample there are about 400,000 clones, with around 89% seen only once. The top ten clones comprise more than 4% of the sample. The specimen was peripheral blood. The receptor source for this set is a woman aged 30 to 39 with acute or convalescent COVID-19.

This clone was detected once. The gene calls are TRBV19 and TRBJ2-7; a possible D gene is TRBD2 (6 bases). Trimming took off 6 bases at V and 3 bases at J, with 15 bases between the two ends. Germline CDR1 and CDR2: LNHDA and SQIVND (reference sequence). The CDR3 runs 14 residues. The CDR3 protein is CASSRTNSYYEQYF. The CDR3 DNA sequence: TGTGCCAGTAGCCGGACTAACTCTTACTACGAGCAGTACTTC.

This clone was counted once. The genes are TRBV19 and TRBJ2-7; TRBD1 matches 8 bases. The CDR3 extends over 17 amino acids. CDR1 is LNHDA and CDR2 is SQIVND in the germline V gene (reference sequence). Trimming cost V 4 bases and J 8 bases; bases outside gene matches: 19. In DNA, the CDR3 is TGTGCCAGTAGTAGAAATGCAGGACAGGGAACCCAAAGCCAGCAGTACTTC. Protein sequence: CASSRNAGQGTQSQQYF. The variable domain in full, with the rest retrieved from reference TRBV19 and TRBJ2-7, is DGGITQSPKYLFRKEGQNVTLSCEQNLNHDAMYWYRQDPGQGLRLIYYSQIVNDFQKGDIAEGYSVSREKKESFPLTVTSAQKNPTAFYLCASSRNAGQGTQSQQYFGPGTRLTVT.

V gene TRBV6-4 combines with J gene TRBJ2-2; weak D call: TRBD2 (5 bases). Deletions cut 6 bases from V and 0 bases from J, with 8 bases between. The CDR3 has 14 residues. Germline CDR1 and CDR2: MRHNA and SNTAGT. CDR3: CASSRTPNTGELFF. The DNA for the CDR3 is TGTGCCAGCAGCCGGACTCCGAACACCGGGGAGCTGTTTTTT.

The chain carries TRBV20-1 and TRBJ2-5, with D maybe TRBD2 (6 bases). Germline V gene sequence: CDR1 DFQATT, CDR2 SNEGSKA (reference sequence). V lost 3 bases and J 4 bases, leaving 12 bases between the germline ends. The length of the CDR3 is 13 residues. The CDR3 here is CSASGGAGETQYF. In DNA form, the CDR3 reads TGCAGTGCTAGTGGCGGGGCTGGAGAGACCCAGTACTTC.

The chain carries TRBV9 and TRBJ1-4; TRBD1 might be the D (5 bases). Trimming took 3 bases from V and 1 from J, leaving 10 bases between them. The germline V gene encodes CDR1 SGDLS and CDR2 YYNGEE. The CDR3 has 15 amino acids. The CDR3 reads CASSAGGGTNEKLFF. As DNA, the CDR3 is TGTGCCAGCAGCGCCGGCGGGGGAACTAATGAAAAACTGTTTTTT.

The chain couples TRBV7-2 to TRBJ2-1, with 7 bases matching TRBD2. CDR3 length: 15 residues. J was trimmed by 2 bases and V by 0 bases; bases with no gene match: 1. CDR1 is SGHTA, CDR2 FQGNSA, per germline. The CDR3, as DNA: TGTGCCAGCAGCTTAGCGCGGGGGACCTACAATGAGCAGTTCTTC. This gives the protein CASSLARGTYNEQFF.

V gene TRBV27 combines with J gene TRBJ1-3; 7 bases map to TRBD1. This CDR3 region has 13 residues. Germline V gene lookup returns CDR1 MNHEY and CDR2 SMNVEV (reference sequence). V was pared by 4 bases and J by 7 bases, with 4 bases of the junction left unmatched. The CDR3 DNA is TGTGCCAGCAGTTCGTCAGGGGGGAACACCATATATTTT. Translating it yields CASSSSGGNTIYF.

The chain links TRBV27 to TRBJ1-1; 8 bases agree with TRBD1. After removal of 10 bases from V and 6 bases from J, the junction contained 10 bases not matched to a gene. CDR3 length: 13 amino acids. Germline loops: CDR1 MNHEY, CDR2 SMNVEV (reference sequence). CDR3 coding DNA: TGTGCCACCAAGACAGGGGTCTATGCTGAAGCTTTCTTT. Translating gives CATKTGVYAEAFF.

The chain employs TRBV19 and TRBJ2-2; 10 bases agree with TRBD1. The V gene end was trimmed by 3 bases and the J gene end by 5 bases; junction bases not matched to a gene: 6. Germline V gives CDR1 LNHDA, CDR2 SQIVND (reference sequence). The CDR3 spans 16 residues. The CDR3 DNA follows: TGTGCCAGTAGTATCCCGGGACAGGGGAATACCGGGGAGCTGTTTTTT. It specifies CASSIPGQGNTGELFF.

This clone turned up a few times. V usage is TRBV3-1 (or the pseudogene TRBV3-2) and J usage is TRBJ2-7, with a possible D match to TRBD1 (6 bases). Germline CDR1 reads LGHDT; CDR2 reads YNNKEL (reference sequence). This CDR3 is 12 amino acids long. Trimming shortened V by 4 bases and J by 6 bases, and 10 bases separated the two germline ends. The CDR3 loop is CASSPTGSEQYF. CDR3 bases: TGTGCCAGCAGCCCCACAGGGAGCGAGCAGTACTTC.

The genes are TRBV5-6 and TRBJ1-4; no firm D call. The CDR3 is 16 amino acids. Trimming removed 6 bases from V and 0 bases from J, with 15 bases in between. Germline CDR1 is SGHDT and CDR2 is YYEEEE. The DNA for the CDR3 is TGTGCCAGCACCCGGGAGACCCACGCAACTAATGAAAAACTGTTTTTT. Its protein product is CASTRETHATNEKLFF.

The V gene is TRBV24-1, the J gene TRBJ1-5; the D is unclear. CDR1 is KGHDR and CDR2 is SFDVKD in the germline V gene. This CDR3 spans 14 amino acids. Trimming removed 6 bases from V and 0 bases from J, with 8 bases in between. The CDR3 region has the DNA TGTGCCACCAGTAGTCACTATAGCAATCAGCCCCAGCATTTT. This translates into CATSSHYSNQPQHF.

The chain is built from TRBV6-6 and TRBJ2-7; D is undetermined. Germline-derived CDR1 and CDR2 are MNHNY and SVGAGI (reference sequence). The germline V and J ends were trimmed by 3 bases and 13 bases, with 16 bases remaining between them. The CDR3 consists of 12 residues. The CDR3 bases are TGTGCCAGCAGTTATTCCAACCGGGTTATATACTTC. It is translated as CASSYSNRVIYF.

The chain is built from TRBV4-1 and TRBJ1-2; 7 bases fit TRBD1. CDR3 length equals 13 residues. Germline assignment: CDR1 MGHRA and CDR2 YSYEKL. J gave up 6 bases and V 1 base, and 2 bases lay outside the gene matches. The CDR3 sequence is CASSQGDRHGYTF. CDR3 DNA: TGCGCCAGCAGCCAAGGGGACAGACATGGCTACACCTTC.

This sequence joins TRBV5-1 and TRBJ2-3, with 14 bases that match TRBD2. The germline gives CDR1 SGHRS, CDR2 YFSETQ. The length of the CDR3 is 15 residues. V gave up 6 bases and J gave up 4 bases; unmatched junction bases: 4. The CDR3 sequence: CASIQGLAGADTQYF. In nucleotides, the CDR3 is TGCGCCAGCATACAGGGACTAGCGGGGGCAGATACGCAGTATTTT.

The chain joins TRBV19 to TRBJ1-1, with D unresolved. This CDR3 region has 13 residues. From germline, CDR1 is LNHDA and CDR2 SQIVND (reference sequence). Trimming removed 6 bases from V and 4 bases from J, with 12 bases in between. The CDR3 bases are TGTGCCAGTAGCGCCTATGCGGGCACTGAAGCTTTCTTT. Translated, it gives CASSAYAGTEAFF.

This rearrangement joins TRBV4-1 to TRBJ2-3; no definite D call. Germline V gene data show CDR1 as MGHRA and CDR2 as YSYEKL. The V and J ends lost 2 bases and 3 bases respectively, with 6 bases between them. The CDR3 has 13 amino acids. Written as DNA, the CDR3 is TGCGCCAGCAGCCAACCAGGAACAGATACGCAGTATTTT. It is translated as CASSQPGTDTQYF.